The subject of this entry is one T cell receptor beta chain. The sample belongs to a study of CD8 T cells in Susac syndrome. RNA totalling roughly 0.45 to 1 ug underwent reverse transcription with random hexamers. TCRdb redid the calling of the immunoSEQ multiplex PCR reads with MiXCR, one entry per CDR3 protein. The sample records under 200,000 distinct CDR3 sequences, around 93% being singletons. Germline V CDR1 and CDR2: SGHRS, YFSETQ. The V segment lost 9 bases and the J segment 3 bases; nucleotides outside the gene matches: 7. The length of the CDR3 is 14 residues. Source material: CD8+ T cells from PBMCs. The chain is built from TRBV5-1 and TRBJ2-5; 11 bases match TRBD2. The sequence derives from a human donor with Susac syndrome. This CDR3 is CAIRTSGWKETQYF. The CDR3 DNA reads TGCGCCATCAGGACTAGCGGGTGGAAAGAGACCCAGTACTTC.